These 9 T cell receptor beta chains originate from one sample sequenced in a study of T cell changes during pregnancy in multiple sclerosis. The method was immunoSEQ multiplex PCR; TCRdb's version includes in-frame clones alone and lacks a portion of them. This repertoire shows 70,000 or so clones, roughly 92% found once; its top ten account for about 2%. The sequencing used peripheral blood, collected in the third trimester of pregnancy. These receptors were obtained from a female donor in good health, enrolled as a control in a pregnancy study.

The V gene is TRBV5-1, the J gene TRBJ2-2, with 9 nucleotides matching TRBD1. J gave up 7 bases and V 4 bases, and 8 bases lay outside the gene matches. The CDR3 runs 15 residues. Looked up from germline, CDR1 is SGHRS and CDR2 is YFSETQ. CDR3 region: CASSPRDREDGELFF. Here the CDR3 DNA reads TGCGCCAGCAGCCCCCGGGACAGGGAAGACGGGGAGCTGTTTTTT.

V gene TRBV5-1 combines with J gene TRBJ2-1; 9 bases agree with TRBD2. Germline V gene lookup returns CDR1 SGHRS and CDR2 YFSETQ. The V and J ends lost 4 bases and 7 bases, in that order; junction bases with no gene match: 12. This CDR3 has 16 amino acids. The CDR3 is CASSPRAGGLLNEQFF. In DNA form, the CDR3 reads TGCGCCAGCAGCCCCCGCGCGGGGGGGCTACTGAATGAGCAGTTCTTC. The entire variable domain, with the rest obtained from reference TRBV5-1 and TRBJ2-1, is as follows: KAGVTQTPRYLIKTRGQQVTLSCSPISGHRSVSWYQQTPGQGLQFLFEYFSETQRNKGNFPGRFSGRQFSNSRSEMNVSTLELGDSALYLCASSPRAGGLLNEQFFGPGTRLTVL.

The chain couples TRBV6-1 to TRBJ2-3, with 10 bases fitting TRBD2. The CDR3 runs 15 residues. Per germline, CDR1 MNHNS and CDR2 SASEGT. The trim removed 4 bases at V and 4 bases at J, leaving 5 bases unmatched. CDR3 bases: TGTGCCAGCAGTGGTTTTCTAGCGGGAGCAGATACGCAGTATTTT. This sequence encodes CASSGFLAGADTQYF.

This rearrangement joins TRBV5-1 to TRBJ1-3, with a possible D match to TRBD1 (6 bases). Trimming left V 0 bases short and J 1 base short, with 14 bases between. The CDR3 length is 17 residues. Germline V gives CDR1 SGHRS, CDR2 YFSETQ. The CDR3 DNA reads TGCGCCAGCAGCTTGGCCGGGGGGGCCCCTTCTGGAAACACCATATATTTT. This gives the protein CASSLAGGAPSGNTIYF. The full variable domain, in which reference TRBV5-1 and TRBJ1-3 provide the parts outside the CDR3, is KAGVTQTPRYLIKTRGQQVTLSCSPISGHRSVSWYQQTPGQGLQFLFEYFSETQRNKGNFPGRFSGRQFSNSRSEMNVSTLELGDSALYLCASSLAGGAPSGNTIYFGEGSWLTVV.

The J gene is TRBJ1-2, the V gene TRBV9; D remains ambiguous. Trimming stripped 4 bases from V and 5 bases from J, with 12 bases between. Germline loops: CDR1 SGDLS, CDR2 YYNGEE. The CDR3 length is 13 residues. The CDR3, as DNA: TGTGCCAGCAGCCTCAGTGGTGTTTATGGCTACACCTTC. This encodes CASSLSGVYGYTF. Full variable domain (remainder filled in from reference TRBV9 and TRBJ1-2): DSGVTQTPKHLITATGQRVTLRCSPRSGDLSVYWYQQSLDQGLQFLIQYYNGEERAKGNILERFSAQQFPDLHSELNLSSLELGDSALYFCASSLSGVYGYTFGSGTRLTVV.

The chain combines TRBV12-5 with TRBJ1-1, with D possibly matching TRBD1 (5 bases). The germline V gene has CDR1 LGHNT and CDR2 FRNRAP. Trimming pared 4 bases from V and 6 bases from J, leaving 9 bases between. The CDR3 covers 12 residues. CDR3 DNA sequence: TGTGCTAGTGGTTGGGGGGGGGCTGAAGCTTTCTTT. Translation gives CASGWGGAEAFF.

V is TRBV28 and J is TRBJ1-2, with 8 bases fitting TRBD1. The CDR3 runs to 15 residues. The ends lost 3 bases at V and 7 bases at J; junction bases unmatched: 10. Germline CDR1 reads MDHEN; CDR2 reads SYDVKM. The chain's CDR3 is CASSLGLQGAGGYTF. CDR3 coding DNA: TGTGCCAGCAGTTTGGGACTGCAGGGGGCTGGTGGCTACACCTTC.

This clone has only a few counts. The chain couples TRBV10-3 to TRBJ1-2; 10 bases fit TRBD1. The V gene's germline CDR1 is ENHRY and CDR2 SYGVKD. The CDR3 runs to 13 residues. V was clipped by 10 bases and J by 2 bases; unmatched bases: 4. CDR3 sequence reads: CATGTGENYGYTF. The CDR3 nucleotides are TGTGCCACGGGGACAGGGGAAAACTATGGCTACACCTTC.

The chain links TRBV28 to TRBJ2-5; 14 positions match TRBD2. V shed 4 bases and J 1 base; nucleotides not matched to a gene: 8. The germline V gene encodes CDR1 MDHEN and CDR2 SYDVKM. This CDR3 is 18 amino acids long. The CDR3 here is CASSSTSGRAGRQETQYF. The CDR3 region has the DNA TGTGCCAGCAGTTCGACTAGCGGGAGGGCGGGGCGCCAAGAGACCCAGTACTTC.